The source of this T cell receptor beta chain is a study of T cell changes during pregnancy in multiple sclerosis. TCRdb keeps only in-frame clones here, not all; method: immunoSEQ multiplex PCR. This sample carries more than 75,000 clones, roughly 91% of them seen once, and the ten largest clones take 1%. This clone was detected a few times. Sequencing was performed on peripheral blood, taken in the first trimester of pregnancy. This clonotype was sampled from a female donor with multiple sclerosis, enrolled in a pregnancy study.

CDR3 in DNA: TGTGCCAGTACAGGGAAGGGTGGATCACCCCTCCACTTT. It is translated as CASTGKGGSPLHF. V is TRBV19 and J is TRBJ1-6; a weak D match, TRBD1 (5 bases). With 7 bases removed from V and 10 bases from J, the gap between germline ends came to 14 bases. The germline V gene encodes CDR1 LNHDA and CDR2 SQIVND (reference sequence). CDR3 length: 13 residues.